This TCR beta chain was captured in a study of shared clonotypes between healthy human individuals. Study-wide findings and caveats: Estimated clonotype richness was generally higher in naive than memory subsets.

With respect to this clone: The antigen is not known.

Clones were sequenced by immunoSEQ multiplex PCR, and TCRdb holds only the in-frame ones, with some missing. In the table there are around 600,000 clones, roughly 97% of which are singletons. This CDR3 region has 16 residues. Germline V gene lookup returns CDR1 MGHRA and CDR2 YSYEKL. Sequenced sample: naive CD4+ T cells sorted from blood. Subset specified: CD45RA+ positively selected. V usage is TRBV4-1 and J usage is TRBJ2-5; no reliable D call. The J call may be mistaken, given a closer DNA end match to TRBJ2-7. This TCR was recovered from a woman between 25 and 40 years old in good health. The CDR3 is CASSQLLLPESYEQYF. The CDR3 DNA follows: TGCGCCAGCAGCCAACTCCTCTTACCGGAGTCCTACGAGCAGTACTTC.